The clone carrying this TCR beta chain was observed a few times. Treatment in this sample: oral pan-JAK inhibitor, 5-10 mg twice daily. Collected material from alopecia areata patients comprised lesional scalp punch biopsies and peripheral blood. The data belong to a study of CD8+ T cells in alopecia areata. Extraction and reverse transcription of RNA yielded cDNA as the sequencing template. This table comes from immunoSEQ multiplex PCR, and its TCRdb copy is limited to in-frame clones, with some not included. The table has 6,900 or so clones, around 70% seen once; the top ten hold 15% to 20%. The CDR3 has 14 amino acids. CDR1 is MNHNS, CDR2 SASEGT, per germline. Unmatched junction bases numbered 12, after V lost 4 bases and J lost 11 bases.

This receptor was identified in a human donor with alopecia areata. The V and J genes are TRBV6-1 and TRBJ2-5; 8 bases are a match to TRBD2. The material was skin, obtained at week 4, from a patient treated with tofacitinib. The CDR3 loop reads CASSGTGGGEEQYF. The DNA of the CDR3 is TGTGCCAGCAGTGGAACGGGAGGGGGGGAAGAGCAGTACTTC.